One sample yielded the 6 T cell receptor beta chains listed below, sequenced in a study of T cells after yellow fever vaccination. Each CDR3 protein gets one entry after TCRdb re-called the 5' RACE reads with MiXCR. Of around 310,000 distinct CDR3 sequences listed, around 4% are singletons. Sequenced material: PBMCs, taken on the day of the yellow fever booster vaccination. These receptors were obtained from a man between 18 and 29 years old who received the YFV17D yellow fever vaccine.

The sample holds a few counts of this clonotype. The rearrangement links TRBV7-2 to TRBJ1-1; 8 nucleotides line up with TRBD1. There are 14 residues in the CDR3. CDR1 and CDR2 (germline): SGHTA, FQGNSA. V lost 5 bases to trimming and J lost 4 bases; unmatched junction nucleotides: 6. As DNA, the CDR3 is TGTGCCAGCAGCCGCGACAGGGGAGGCACTGAAGCTTTCTTT. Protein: CASSRDRGGTEAFF.

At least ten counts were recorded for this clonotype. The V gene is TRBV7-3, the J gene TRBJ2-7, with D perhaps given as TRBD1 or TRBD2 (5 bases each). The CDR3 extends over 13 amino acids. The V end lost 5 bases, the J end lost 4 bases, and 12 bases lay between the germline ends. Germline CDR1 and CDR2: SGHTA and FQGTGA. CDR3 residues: CASSRDAGYEQYF. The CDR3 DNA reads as TGTGCCAGCAGCCGGGACGCCGGATACGAGCAGTACTTC.

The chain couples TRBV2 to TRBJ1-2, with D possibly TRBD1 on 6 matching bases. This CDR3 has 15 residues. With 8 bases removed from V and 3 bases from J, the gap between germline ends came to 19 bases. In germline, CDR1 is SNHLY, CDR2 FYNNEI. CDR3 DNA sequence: TGTGCCAGCCCACAGGGTCGGGACCGATACTATGGCTACACCTTC. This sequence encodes CASPQGRDRYYGYTF.

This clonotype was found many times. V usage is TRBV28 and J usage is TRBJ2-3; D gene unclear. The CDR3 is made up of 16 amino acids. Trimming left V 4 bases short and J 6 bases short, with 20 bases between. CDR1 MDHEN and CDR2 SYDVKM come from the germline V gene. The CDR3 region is CASSSATRTVMDTQYF. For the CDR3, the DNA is TGTGCCAGCAGTTCCGCAACCCGGACCGTCATGGATACGCAGTATTTT.

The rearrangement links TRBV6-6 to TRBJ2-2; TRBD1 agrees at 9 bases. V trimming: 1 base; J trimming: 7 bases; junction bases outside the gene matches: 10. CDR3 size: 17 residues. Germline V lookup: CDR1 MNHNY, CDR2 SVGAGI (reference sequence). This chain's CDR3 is CASSYFPGTGNVGELFF. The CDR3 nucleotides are TGTGCCAGCAGTTACTTCCCCGGGACAGGGAATGTCGGGGAGCTGTTTTTT.

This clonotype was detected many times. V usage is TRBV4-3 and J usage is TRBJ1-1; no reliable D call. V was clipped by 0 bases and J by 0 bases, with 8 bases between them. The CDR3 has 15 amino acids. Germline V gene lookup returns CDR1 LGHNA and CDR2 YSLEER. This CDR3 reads CASSQEGGMNTEAFF. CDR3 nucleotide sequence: TGCGCCAGCAGCCAAGAGGGAGGGATGAACACTGAAGCTTTCTTT.